Presented here are 8 T cell receptor beta chains from one specimen sequenced in a study of blood T cell repertoires in COVID-19. Repertoires were generated with immunoSEQ multiplex PCR, while TCRdb's copy carries only in-frame clones and drops some. The table shows around 340,000 clones, with roughly 90% occurring only once. Sequenced material: PBMCs or T cells enriched from blood (not recorded which). The receptors were sampled from a young woman who had been exposed to COVID-19.

The chain uses TRBV7-8 and TRBJ1-2; 7 nucleotides line up with TRBD1. The CDR3 has 16 residues. V was pared by 5 bases and J by 8 bases, with 17 bases of the junction left unmatched. Germline loops: CDR1 SGHVS, CDR2 FQNEAQ. The CDR3 nucleotides are TGTGCCAGCAGCCCTACCCAACAGGGGTTTTCGGGAGGCTACACCTTC. This translates into CASSPTQQGFSGGYTF.

This clone was detected a few times. The genes are TRBV7-9 and TRBJ2-5; 7 bases line up with TRBD2. Germline values: CDR1 SEHNR, CDR2 FQNEAQ (reference sequence). After removal of 7 bases from V and 2 bases from J, the junction contained 7 bases not matched to a gene. The CDR3 runs to 14 residues. This chain's CDR3 is CASILSGRQETQYF. The DNA for the CDR3 is TGTGCCAGCATCCTTTCCGGGAGGCAAGAGACCCAGTACTTC.

The chain couples TRBV9 to TRBJ2-5; 12 nucleotides line up with TRBD2. Germline lookup yields CDR1 SGDLS and CDR2 YYNGEE. J lost 5 bases, V lost 0 bases, and 11 bases had no gene match. The CDR3 has 18 amino acids. The CDR3 coding sequence is TGTGCCAGCAGCGTAGGACTAGCGGGAGCCAGTGTTGGTGAGACCCAGTACTTC. This sequence encodes CASSVGLAGASVGETQYF.

The rearrangement joins TRBV6-5 to TRBJ2-5, with TRBD2 matching over 7 bases. The CDR3 totals 15 residues. The ends lost 2 bases at V and 2 bases at J; junction bases unmatched: 5. Germline-derived CDR1 and CDR2 are MNHEY and SVGAGI. The CDR3 protein is CASSYEGRAQETQYF. The CDR3 DNA reads as TGTGCCAGCAGTTACGAGGGGAGGGCTCAAGAGACCCAGTACTTC.

This clone came up many times. The chain recombines TRBV11-3 with TRBJ2-7; 8 bases are shared with TRBD1. Per the germline V gene, CDR1 is SGHNT and CDR2 is YENEEA. The V gene end was trimmed by 5 bases and the J gene end by 0 bases; junction bases not matched to a gene: 9. The CDR3 length is 16 residues. The CDR3 region is CASSQGAGWASYEQYF. The CDR3, as DNA: TGTGCCAGCAGCCAGGGGGCCGGCTGGGCCTCCTACGAGCAGTACTTC.

The chain uses TRBV30 and TRBJ1-1; 10 bases line up with TRBD1. The CDR3 length is 16 residues. V shed 6 bases and J 10 bases; nucleotides not matched to a gene: 20. From germline, CDR1 is GTSNPN and CDR2 SVGIG (reference sequence). The CDR3 spells CACQWPREKDRGSAFF. The CDR3 nucleotides are TGTGCCTGCCAGTGGCCTCGGGAGAAGGACAGGGGGTCAGCTTTCTTT. Together with reference TRBV30 and TRBJ1-1, the CDR3 gives the full variable domain: SQTIHQWPATLVQPVGSPLSLECTVEGTSNPNLYWYRQAAGRGLQLLFYSVGIGQISSEVPQNLSASRPQDRQFILSSKKLLLSDSGFYLCACQWPREKDRGSAFFGQGTRLTVV.

To note about this clone: Other DNA sequences of this sample code for an identical CDR3. J is TRBJ1-2 and V is TRBV5-1, with D maybe TRBD1 (6 bases). The V gene's germline CDR1 is SGHRS and CDR2 YFSETQ. The CDR3 is 13 residues long. Trimming removed 1 base at V and 5 bases at J, with 9 bases between. The CDR3, as DNA: TGCGCCAGCAGCTTGTCAGGGGAGTATGGCTACACCTTC. It codes for CASSLSGEYGYTF.

The CDR3 region is CASGPDSLNTEAFF. The CDR3 region has the DNA TGCGCCAGCGGCCCGGACAGCCTGAACACTGAAGCTTTCTTT. The genes are TRBV5-1 and TRBJ1-1; possibly TRBD1 for D (6 bases). CDR3 length: 14 amino acids. The germline gives CDR1 SGHRS, CDR2 YFSETQ. V was trimmed by 7 bases and J by 0 bases, leaving 13 bases between them.